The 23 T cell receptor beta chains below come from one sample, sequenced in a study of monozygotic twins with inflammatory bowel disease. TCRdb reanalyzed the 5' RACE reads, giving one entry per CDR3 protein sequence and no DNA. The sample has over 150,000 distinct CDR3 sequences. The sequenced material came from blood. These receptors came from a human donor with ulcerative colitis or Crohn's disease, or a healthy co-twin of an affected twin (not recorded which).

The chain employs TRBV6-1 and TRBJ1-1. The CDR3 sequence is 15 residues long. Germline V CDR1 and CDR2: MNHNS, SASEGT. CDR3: CASKEHPRDGTEAFF.

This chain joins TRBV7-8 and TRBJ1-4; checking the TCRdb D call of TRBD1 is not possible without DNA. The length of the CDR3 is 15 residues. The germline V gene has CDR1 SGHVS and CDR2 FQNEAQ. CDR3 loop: CASSYTGTVGEKLFF. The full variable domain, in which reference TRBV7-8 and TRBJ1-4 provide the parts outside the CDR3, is GAGVSQSPRYKVAKRGQDVALRCDPISGHVSLFWYQQALGQGPEFLTYFQNEAQLDKSGLPSDRFFAERPEGSVSTLKIQRTQQEDSAVYLCASSYTGTVGEKLFFGSGTQLSVL.

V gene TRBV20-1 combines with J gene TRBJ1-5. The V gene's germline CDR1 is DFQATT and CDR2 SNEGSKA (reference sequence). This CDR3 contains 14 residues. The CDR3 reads CSARGPTLNQPQHF.

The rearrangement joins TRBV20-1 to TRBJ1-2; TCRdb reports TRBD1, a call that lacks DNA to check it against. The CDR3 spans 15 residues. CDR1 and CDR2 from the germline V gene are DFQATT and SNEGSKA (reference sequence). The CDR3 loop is CSARDPGQGRYGYTF.

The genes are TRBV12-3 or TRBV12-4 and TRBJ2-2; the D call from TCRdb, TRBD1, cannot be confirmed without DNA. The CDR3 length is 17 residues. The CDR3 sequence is CASSFSLRTGNTGELFF.

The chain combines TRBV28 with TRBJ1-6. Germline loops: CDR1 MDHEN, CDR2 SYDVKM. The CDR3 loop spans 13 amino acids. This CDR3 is CASSSGGNSPLHF.

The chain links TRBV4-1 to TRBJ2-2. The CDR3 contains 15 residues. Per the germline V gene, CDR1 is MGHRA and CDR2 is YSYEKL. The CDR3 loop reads CASSQEKANTGELFF.

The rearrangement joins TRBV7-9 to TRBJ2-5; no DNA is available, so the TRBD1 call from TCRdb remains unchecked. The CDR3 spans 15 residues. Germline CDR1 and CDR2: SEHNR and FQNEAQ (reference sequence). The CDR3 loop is CASSFDLRIGETQYF.

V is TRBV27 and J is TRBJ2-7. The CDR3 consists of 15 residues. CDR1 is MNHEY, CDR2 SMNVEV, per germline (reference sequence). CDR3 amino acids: CASSLFFRTSYEQYF.

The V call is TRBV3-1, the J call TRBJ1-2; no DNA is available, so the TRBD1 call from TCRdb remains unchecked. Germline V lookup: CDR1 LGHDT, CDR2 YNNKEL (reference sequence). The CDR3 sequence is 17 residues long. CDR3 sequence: CASSQDQREGRRGDYTF. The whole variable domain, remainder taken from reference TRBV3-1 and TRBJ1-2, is DTAVSQTPKYLVTQMGNDKSIKCEQNLGHDTMYWYKQDSKKFLKIMFSYNNKELIINETVPNRFSPKSPDKAHLNLHINSLELGDSAVYFCASSQDQREGRRGDYTFGSGTRLTVV.

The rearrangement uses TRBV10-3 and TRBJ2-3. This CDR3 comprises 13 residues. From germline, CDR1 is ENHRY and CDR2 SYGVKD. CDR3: CAISESVTDTQYF.

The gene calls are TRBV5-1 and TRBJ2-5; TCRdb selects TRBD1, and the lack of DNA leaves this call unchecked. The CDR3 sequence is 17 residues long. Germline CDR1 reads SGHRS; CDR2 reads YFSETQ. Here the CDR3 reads CASSFWKGGGLRETQYF.

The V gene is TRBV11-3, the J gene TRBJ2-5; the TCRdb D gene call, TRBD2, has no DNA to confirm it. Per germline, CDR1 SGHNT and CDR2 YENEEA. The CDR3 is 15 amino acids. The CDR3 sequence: CASSLGRGNGETQYF.

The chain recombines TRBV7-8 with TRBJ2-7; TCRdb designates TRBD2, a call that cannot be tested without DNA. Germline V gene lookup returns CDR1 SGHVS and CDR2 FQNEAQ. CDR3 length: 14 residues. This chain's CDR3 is CATLRPESSYEQYF.

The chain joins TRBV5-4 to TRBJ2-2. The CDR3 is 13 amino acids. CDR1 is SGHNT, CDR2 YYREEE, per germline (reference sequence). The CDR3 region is CASSLGVDGELFF.

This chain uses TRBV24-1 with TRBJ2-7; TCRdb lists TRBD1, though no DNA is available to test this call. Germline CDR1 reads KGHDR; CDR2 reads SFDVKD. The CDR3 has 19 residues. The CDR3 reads CATSDTPGTGAVVSYEQYF.

CDR3: CASSQGRERPFQETQYF. The chain joins TRBV4-1 to TRBJ2-5; the TRBD1 assignment by TCRdb is unverifiable without DNA. The germline gives CDR1 MGHRA, CDR2 YSYEKL. This CDR3 has 17 residues.

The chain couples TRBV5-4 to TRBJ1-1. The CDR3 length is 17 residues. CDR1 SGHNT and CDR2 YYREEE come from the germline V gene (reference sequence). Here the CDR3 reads CASSLEWEGTGSTEAFF.

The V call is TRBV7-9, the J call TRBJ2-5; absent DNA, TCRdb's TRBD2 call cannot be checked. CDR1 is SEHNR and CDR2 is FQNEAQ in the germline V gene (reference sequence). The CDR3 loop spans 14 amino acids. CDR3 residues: CASRKAGSWGTQNF.

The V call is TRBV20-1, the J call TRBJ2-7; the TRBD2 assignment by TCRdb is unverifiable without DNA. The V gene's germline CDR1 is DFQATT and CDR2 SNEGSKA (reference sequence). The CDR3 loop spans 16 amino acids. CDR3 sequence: CSARDRRTSGRNEQYF.

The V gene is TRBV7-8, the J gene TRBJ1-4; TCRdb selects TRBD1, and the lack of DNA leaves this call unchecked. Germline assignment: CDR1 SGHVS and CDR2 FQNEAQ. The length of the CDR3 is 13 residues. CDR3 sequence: CASSSAPVEKLFF.

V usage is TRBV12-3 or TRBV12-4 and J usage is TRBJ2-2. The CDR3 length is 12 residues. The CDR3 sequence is CASRQNTGELFF.

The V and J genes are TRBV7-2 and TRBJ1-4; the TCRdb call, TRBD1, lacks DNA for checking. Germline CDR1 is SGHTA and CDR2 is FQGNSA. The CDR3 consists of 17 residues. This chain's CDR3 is CASSLGAPGGGDEKLFF.